One sample yielded the 30 T cell receptor beta chains listed below, sequenced in a study of cytomegalovirus exposure and HLA in healthy donors. 60 Vbeta and 13 Jbeta primers were used in PCR. This table comes from immunoSEQ multiplex PCR, and its TCRdb copy is limited to in-frame clones, with some not included. The table shows about 41,000 clones, with approximately 84% occurring only once. Sequencing was done on a sample of PBMCs. The receptor set was obtained from a middle-aged man in good health and CMV-seronegative.

A single count supports this clone. The V and J genes are TRBV11-2 and TRBJ2-3; TRBD2 might be the D (5 bases). The CDR3 has 16 residues. The germline V and J ends were trimmed by 5 bases and 6 bases, with 21 bases remaining between them. CDR1 SGHAT and CDR2 FQNNGV come from the germline V gene. This CDR3 is CASSTTGMARRDTQYF. CDR3 nucleotide sequence: TGTGCCAGCAGCACGACGGGGATGGCCCGACGGGATACGCAGTATTTT.

The chain employs TRBV4-1 and TRBJ2-1; D possibly corresponds to TRBD1 (6 bases). This CDR3 has 16 residues. The germline V and J ends were trimmed by 2 bases and 7 bases, with 18 bases remaining between them. Germline-derived CDR1 and CDR2 are MGHRA and YSYEKL. CDR3 nucleotides: TGCGCCAGCAGCCAATCCGCTGGGCGAGGGGGTAATGAGCAGTTCTTC. Protein product: CASSQSAGRGGNEQFF.

The chain combines TRBV4-3 with TRBJ1-1; D gene ambiguous. V lost 1 base, J lost 4 bases, and 13 bases lay in between. This CDR3 has 15 residues. Germline CDR1 reads LGHNA; CDR2 reads YSLEER. CDR3 sequence: CASSQGLPGSTEAFF. In DNA, the CDR3 is TGCGCCAGCAGCCAAGGTCTCCCGGGGAGCACTGAAGCTTTCTTT.

The chain carries TRBV11-2 and TRBJ2-3, with TRBD1 identical over 11 bases. Germline V gives CDR1 SGHAT, CDR2 FQNNGV. The CDR3 spans 15 residues. J lost 3 bases, V lost 4 bases, and 3 bases had no gene match. The CDR3 protein is CASSWRDRGTDTQYF. Written as DNA, the CDR3 is TGTGCCAGCAGCTGGAGGGACAGGGGGACAGATACGCAGTATTTT.

The chain employs TRBV9 and TRBJ1-4; 8 bases line up with TRBD1. V shed 3 bases and J 4 bases; nucleotides not matched to a gene: 2. The germline CDR1 and CDR2 sequences are SGDLS and YYNGEE. CDR3 length: 14 residues. CDR3 nucleotide sequence: TGTGCCAGCAGCGGACAGGGGCGTAATGAAAAACTGTTTTTT. This translates into CASSGQGRNEKLFF.

The gene calls are TRBV27 and TRBJ1-1; D possibly corresponds to TRBD1 (6 bases). The CDR3 runs to 15 residues. Germline loops: CDR1 MNHEY, CDR2 SMNVEV (reference sequence). V was clipped by 6 bases and J by 2 bases, with 16 bases between them. CDR3: CASRALPTGNTEAFF. CDR3 DNA sequence: TGTGCCAGCAGGGCACTCCCGACAGGTAACACTGAAGCTTTCTTT.

This CDR3 is CASSVVREGRETQYF. CDR3 in DNA: TGTGCCAGCAGCGTAGTGCGGGAGGGGAGGGAGACCCAGTACTTC. The rearrangement uses TRBV9 and TRBJ2-5, with TRBD2 identical over 9 bases. V gave up 0 bases and J gave up 5 bases; unmatched junction bases: 5. The CDR3 length is 15 residues. CDR1 and CDR2 from the germline V gene are SGDLS and YYNGEE.

V gene TRBV7-2 combines with J gene TRBJ2-1; possibly TRBD2 for D (5 bases). V was clipped by 1 base and J by 9 bases, with 13 bases between them. Germline assignment: CDR1 SGHTA and CDR2 FQGNSA. The CDR3 contains 14 residues. Here the CDR3 DNA reads TGTGCCAGCAGCTTAGGAGCACTAGTGTTTGAGCAGTTCTTC. This translates into CASSLGALVFEQFF.

The rearrangement links TRBV28 to TRBJ2-7, with 12 bases fitting TRBD2. The germline V gene encodes CDR1 MDHEN and CDR2 SYDVKM. The length of the CDR3 is 14 residues. V was pared by 5 bases and J by 5 bases, with 4 bases of the junction left unmatched. The CDR3 sequence: CASSQLAGGNEQYF. The DNA of the CDR3 is TGTGCCAGCAGTCAACTAGCGGGGGGCAACGAGCAGTACTTC.

This chain connects TRBV19 to TRBJ2-2; the match to TRBD2 covers 9 bases. Germline V gene lookup returns CDR1 LNHDA and CDR2 SQIVND (reference sequence). The length of the CDR3 is 15 residues. V shed 4 bases, J shed 0 bases, and the junction held 0 bases outside the gene matches. The CDR3, as DNA: TGTGCCAGTAGTACTAGCGGGGCGAACACCGGGGAGCTGTTTTTT. Protein product: CASSTSGANTGELFF.

This chain uses TRBV19 with TRBJ2-7; 8 positions agree with TRBD1. The CDR3 is 14 residues long. With 8 bases clipped from V and 4 bases from J, the junction kept 10 bases outside the gene matches. Germline CDR1 is LNHDA and CDR2 is SQIVND (reference sequence). CDR3 sequence reads: CASADRGVGYEQYF. The CDR3 DNA reads as TGTGCCAGTGCTGACAGGGGAGTAGGATACGAGCAGTACTTC.

The rearrangement joins TRBV11-1 to TRBJ2-7; TRBD1 might be the D (5 bases). The length of the CDR3 is 12 residues. In germline, CDR1 is SGHAT, CDR2 FQDESV (reference sequence). V lost 1 base and J 6 bases, leaving 7 bases between the germline ends. The CDR3 DNA is TGTGCCAGCAGCTTAGAAGGGGTCGAGCAGTACTTC. It yields the protein CASSLEGVEQYF.

The CDR3 DNA follows: TGTGCCAGCAGTTCCTCTCTCAACTTAAACTATGGCTACACCTTC. Translation: CASSSSLNLNYGYTF. The V call is TRBV27, the J call TRBJ1-2, with D uncertain. V gave up 4 bases and J gave up 2 bases, with 14 bases separating them. Germline V gene data show CDR1 as MNHEY and CDR2 as SMNVEV (reference sequence). This CDR3 is built from 15 residues.

The chain joins TRBV7-9 to TRBJ1-4; TRBD1 agrees at 7 bases. Losses at the gene ends were 4 bases for V and 3 bases for J; bases not matched to a gene: 8. Per the germline V gene, CDR1 is SEHNR and CDR2 is FQNEAQ (reference sequence). This CDR3 comprises 16 residues. Here the CDR3 reads CASSSVKTGPNEKLFF. The CDR3, as DNA: TGTGCCAGCAGCTCCGTCAAGACAGGGCCTAATGAAAAACTGTTTTTT.

This clone was counted a single time. V usage is TRBV6-5 and J usage is TRBJ2-3; TRBD1 might be the D (6 bases). This CDR3 comprises 14 residues. V shed 6 bases and J shed 6 bases, with 16 bases lying between them. Looked up from germline, CDR1 is MNHEY and CDR2 is SVGAGI. The CDR3 DNA reads as TGTGCCAGCAGGCCCTGGGGGCAGGGTGATACGCAGTATTTT. It translates to CASRPWGQGDTQYF.

The chain is built from TRBV7-9 and TRBJ1-2, with 7 positions matching TRBD1. V was pared by 5 bases and J by 1 base, with 16 bases of the junction left unmatched. The CDR3 has 18 residues. Germline-derived CDR1 and CDR2 are SEHNR and FQNEAQ (reference sequence). CDR3 loop: CASSTSTGRSDGNYGYTF. CDR3 nucleotides: TGTGCCAGCAGCACCTCGACAGGGAGGAGTGATGGTAACTATGGCTACACCTTC.

The table lists this clone with a few counts. This chain links TRBV6-5 with TRBJ1-5, with TRBD1 matching 7 bases. The V and J ends lost 0 bases and 7 bases, in that order; junction bases with no gene match: 3. Germline lookup yields CDR1 MNHEY and CDR2 SVGAGI. The CDR3 sequence is 14 residues long. The CDR3 sequence: CASSYSRGQQPQHF. The CDR3 DNA reads TGTGCCAGCAGTTACTCGAGGGGACAGCAGCCCCAGCATTTT.

This clone occurred once. The gene calls are TRBV7-2 and TRBJ2-5, with 11 nucleotides matching TRBD1. The CDR3 sequence is 14 residues long. Germline loops: CDR1 SGHTA, CDR2 FQGNSA. With 5 bases clipped from V and 3 bases from J, the junction kept 2 bases outside the gene matches. The CDR3 is CASSRDRGKETQYF. The CDR3 region has the DNA TGTGCCAGCAGCCGGGACAGGGGGAAAGAGACCCAGTACTTC.

This clone has a single count. The genes are TRBV5-1 and TRBJ1-6; 9 bases match TRBD1. There are 16 residues in the CDR3. The junction had 19 bases not matched to a gene; V was cut back by 8 bases and J by 13 bases. The germline gives CDR1 SGHRS, CDR2 YFSETQ. The CDR3, as DNA: TGCGCCAGGACACCGGGACAGGGACCTTTTTCCTTTCCCCTCCACTTT. Protein sequence: CARTPGQGPFSFPLHF.

The chain employs TRBV5-8 and TRBJ2-6; TRBD1 matches 7 bases. In germline, CDR1 is SGHTS, CDR2 YDEGEE. The CDR3 is 16 residues long. Germline trimming cut 4 bases from V and 2 bases from J; bases unmatched to any gene: 6. The CDR3 coding sequence is TGTGCCAGCAGCCTTAACGGACAGGCTGGGGCCAACGTCCTGACTTTC. Amino acids: CASSLNGQAGANVLTF.

Turning to this clone: The sample carries other DNA sequences with the same CDR3. The DNA for the CDR3 is TGTGCCAGCAGCTTAGGCCAGAATCAGCCCCAGCATTTT. It yields the protein CASSLGQNQPQHF. The chain links TRBV7-3 to TRBJ1-5; D gene ambiguous. V was pared by 2 bases and J by 4 bases, with 6 bases between. Germline V gene lookup returns CDR1 SGHTA and CDR2 FQGTGA. The CDR3 spans 13 residues.

J is TRBJ1-2 and V is TRBV5-4; D is undetermined. V lost 1 base and J 9 bases, leaving 10 bases between the germline ends. This CDR3 spans 12 amino acids. Per the germline V gene, CDR1 is SGHNT and CDR2 is YYREEE (reference sequence). This chain's CDR3 is CASSLSTGSYTF. Here the CDR3 DNA reads TGTGCCAGCAGCTTGTCGACGGGGAGCTACACCTTC. Variable domain in full (rest from reference TRBV5-4 and TRBJ1-2): ETGVTQSPTHLIKTRGQQVTLRCSSQSGHNTVSWYQQALGQGPQFIFQYYREEENGRGNFPPRFSGLQFPNYSSELNVNALELDDSALYLCASSLSTGSYTFGSGTRLTVV.

The V call is TRBV4-2, the J call TRBJ1-2, with 8 positions matching TRBD1. The CDR3 contains 15 residues. Trimming at V came to 1 base and at J to 4 bases, leaving 5 bases not matched to a gene. Germline CDR1 and CDR2: LGHNA and YNFKEQ. The DNA of the CDR3 is TGTGCCAGCAGCCAAGTCCCAGGGGGCTCCTATGGCTACACCTTC. It specifies CASSQVPGGSYGYTF.

The chain carries TRBV7-8 and TRBJ2-6, with D perhaps TRBD2 (6 bases). The CDR3 contains 17 residues. Germline V gives CDR1 SGHVS, CDR2 FQNEAQ. Trimming removed 4 bases from V and 1 base from J, with 14 bases in between. CDR3 bases: TGTGCCAGCAGCTCGGGGGTCCCAGGGTCTGGGGCCAACGTCCTGACTTTC. Translating it yields CASSSGVPGSGANVLTF.

The J gene is TRBJ2-7, the V gene TRBV6-5; perhaps TRBD2 as D (6 bases). V lost 8 bases and J lost 2, with 16 bases in between. CDR3 length equals 14 residues. The V gene's germline CDR1 is MNHEY and CDR2 SVGAGI. CDR3 sequence: CASSPGLLTYEQYF. DNA for the CDR3: TGTGCCAGCTCCCCGGGACTGTTGACCTACGAGCAGTACTTC.

Turning to this clone: Sequence at one end of the junction differs from germline and may be a read error. The gene calls are TRBV7-9 and TRBJ2-1; D gene uncertain. This CDR3 region has 11 residues. Germline V gene sequence: CDR1 SEHNR, CDR2 FQNEAQ (reference sequence). The CDR3 sequence is CSSSAAYEQFF. The DNA of the CDR3 is TGTTCCAGCAGCGCGGCATATGAGCAGTTCTTC. Full variable domain (outside the CDR3, taken from reference TRBV7-9 and TRBJ2-1): DTGVSQNPRHKITKRGQNVTFRCDPISEHNRLYWYRQTLGQGPEFLTYFQNEAQLEKSRLLSDRFSAERPKGSFSTLEIQRTEQGDSAMYLCSSSAAYEQFFGPGTRLTVL.

The V call is TRBV11-2, the J call TRBJ2-3; a weak D match, TRBD1 (6 bases). The CDR3 runs to 16 residues. V lost 5 bases, J lost 7 bases, and 22 bases lay in between. Germline assignment: CDR1 SGHAT and CDR2 FQNNGV. CDR3 DNA sequence: TGTGCCAGCAGCCAAGACAGGCTGCTCGGGATTTATACGCAGTATTTT. Amino acids: CASSQDRLLGIYTQYF.

This chain links TRBV7-9 with TRBJ1-2; the D gene is possibly TRBD1 (5 bases). Trimming left V 5 bases short and J 5 bases short, with 18 bases between. The CDR3 extends over 15 amino acids. CDR1 and CDR2 from the germline V gene are SEHNR and FQNEAQ (reference sequence). The CDR3 sequence: CASSDLDRSAYGYTF. Here the CDR3 DNA reads TGTGCCAGCAGCGACCTAGACAGATCTGCATATGGCTACACCTTC.

Here the CDR3 reads CASSLYGRTNTGELFF. The CDR3 DNA sequence: TGTGCCAGCAGTTTATACGGGAGAACGAACACCGGGGAGCTGTTTTTT. V and J are TRBV27 and TRBJ2-2; D may be TRBD2 (6 bases). Trimming removed 1 base from V and 0 bases from J, with 9 bases in between. The CDR3 covers 16 residues. Germline V gives CDR1 MNHEY, CDR2 SMNVEV (reference sequence).

A single count supports this clone. The CDR3 loop is CASSHIGEGRAKNIQYF. The CDR3 DNA follows: TGCGCCAGCAGCCATATAGGAGAGGGGAGGGCCAAAAACATTCAGTACTTC. J is TRBJ2-4 and V is TRBV4-1, with D tentatively TRBD2 (6 bases). Trimming took off 3 bases at V and 1 base at J, with 16 bases between the two ends. Germline values: CDR1 MGHRA, CDR2 YSYEKL. This CDR3 has 17 residues.